This entry lists 27 T cell receptor beta chains sequenced from one sample in a study of cytomegalovirus exposure and HLA in healthy donors. 13 Jbeta primers and 60 Vbeta primers were used for the PCR. Sequencing was performed with immunoSEQ multiplex PCR; in TCRdb, only in-frame clones are kept and a portion is missing. The table includes more than 130,000 clones, about 79% detected once. Sequencing input: PBMCs. These TCRs come from a male donor in good health and CMV-seronegative.

The chain carries TRBV7-2 and TRBJ2-4; 11 positions match TRBD1. The V and J ends lost 5 bases and 6 bases, in that order; junction bases with no gene match: 15. Germline lookup yields CDR1 SGHTA and CDR2 FQGNSA. The CDR3 has 18 amino acids. CDR3 in amino acids: CASSPRMGQGGPRNIQYF. CDR3 sequence (DNA): TGTGCCAGCAGCCCAAGAATGGGACAGGGGGGGCCGCGAAACATTCAGTACTTC.

The chain recombines TRBV4-2 with TRBJ2-5; 7 bases fit TRBD1. The V and J ends lost 2 bases and 5 bases, in that order; junction bases with no gene match: 17. Germline V CDR1 and CDR2: LGHNA, YNFKEQ. This CDR3 comprises 18 residues. The CDR3 sequence: CASSQRQGANIGSETQYF. CDR3 sequence (DNA): TGTGCCAGCAGCCAAAGACAGGGAGCAAATATCGGCTCGGAGACCCAGTACTTC.

The chain links TRBV20-1 to TRBJ1-2; D not certain. The CDR3 totals 11 residues. Looked up from germline, CDR1 is DFQATT and CDR2 is SNEGSKA (reference sequence). V was cut by 3 bases and J by 7 bases, with 9 bases left in between. In nucleotides, the CDR3 is TGCAGTGCTAGCGAGGTTTCTGGCTACACCTTC. It encodes CSASEVSGYTF.

V usage is TRBV18 and J usage is TRBJ1-2, with 8 bases lining up with TRBD1. Germline V lookup: CDR1 KGHSH, CDR2 LQKENI. Trimming at V came to 8 bases and at J to 4 bases, leaving 3 bases not matched to a gene. This CDR3 comprises 12 residues. The CDR3 coding sequence is TGTGCCAGCAAAGGACAGGGCTATGGCTACACCTTC. This translates into CASKGQGYGYTF.

The J gene is TRBJ1-5, the V gene TRBV5-5; no clear D. CDR3 length equals 13 residues. Germline CDR1 SGHKS, CDR2 YYEKEE (reference sequence). Trimming stripped 4 bases from V and 5 bases from J, with 10 bases between. CDR3 in DNA: TGTGCCAGCAGCCTGTACAGTGATCAGCCCCAGCATTTT. Translation: CASSLYSDQPQHF.

This clone turned up a few times. The V call is TRBV12-5, the J call TRBJ1-2; 9 nucleotides align to TRBD1. Germline V gene lookup returns CDR1 LGHNT and CDR2 FRNRAP. After removal of 1 base from V and 3 bases from J, the junction contained 9 bases not matched to a gene. The CDR3 covers 17 residues. CDR3 DNA sequence: TGTGCTAGTGGTTTGGGCCTGTGGGGACAGGGCGACTATGGCTACACCTTC. Protein: CASGLGLWGQGDYGYTF.

The chain joins TRBV19 to TRBJ2-7; 8 bases are shared with TRBD2. This CDR3 spans 14 amino acids. Losses at the gene ends were 6 bases for V and 2 bases for J; bases not matched to a gene: 6. Germline-derived CDR1 and CDR2 are LNHDA and SQIVND (reference sequence). Here the CDR3 reads CASRRTSGPYEQYF. CDR3 DNA: TGTGCCAGTAGACGCACTAGCGGCCCCTACGAGCAGTACTTC.

The chain links TRBV30 to TRBJ2-3; the D gene is possibly TRBD2 (5 bases). V was pared by 4 bases and J by 4 bases, with 6 bases between. The CDR3 spans 11 residues. From germline, CDR1 is GTSNPN and CDR2 SVGIG (reference sequence). The CDR3 reads CAWILADTQYF. DNA for the CDR3: TGTGCCTGGATACTAGCAGATACGCAGTATTTT.

CDR3 amino acids: CATSRDRDSGANVLTF. DNA of the CDR3: TGTGCCACCAGCAGAGATCGGGACTCTGGGGCCAACGTCCTGACTTTC. The V and J genes are TRBV15 and TRBJ2-6, with D tentatively TRBD2 (5 bases). The CDR3 length is 16 residues. Germline lookup yields CDR1 LNHNV and CDR2 YYDKDF (reference sequence). Trimming stripped 0 bases from V and 0 bases from J, with 6 bases between.

J is TRBJ1-2 and V is TRBV5-1, with D possibly matching TRBD1 (5 bases). Trimming removed 4 bases at V and 8 bases at J, with 18 bases between. The CDR3 has 14 residues. In germline, CDR1 is SGHRS, CDR2 YFSETQ. The CDR3 DNA is TGCGCCAGCAGCCGGGGGGAACCTGTTAGAGGCTACACCTTC. Translating gives CASSRGEPVRGYTF. Using reference TRBV5-1 and TRBJ1-2 for the parts outside the CDR3, the full variable domain is KAGVTQTPRYLIKTRGQQVTLSCSPISGHRSVSWYQQTPGQGLQFLFEYFSETQRNKGNFPGRFSGRQFSNSRSEMNVSTLELGDSALYLCASSRGEPVRGYTFGSGTRLTVV.

The chain links TRBV7-6 to TRBJ1-1; D gene ambiguous. Germline V gives CDR1 SGHVS, CDR2 FNYEAQ. This CDR3 comprises 15 residues. V lost 2 bases and J lost 7, with 17 bases in between. CDR3 amino acids: CASSLNPAQVDEAFF. CDR3 DNA: TGTGCCAGCAGCTTAAATCCCGCGCAGGTAGATGAAGCTTTCTTT.

The chain couples TRBV4-1 to TRBJ2-7; 10 bases map to TRBD1. CDR1 and CDR2 (germline): MGHRA, YSYEKL. This CDR3 has 16 residues. V gave up 3 bases and J gave up 0 bases; unmatched junction bases: 5. CDR3 sequence (DNA): TGCGCCAGCAGCCAGGAGGGACAGGGGAGCTCCTACGAGCAGTACTTC. The encoded protein is CASSQEGQGSSYEQYF.

This chain links TRBV9 with TRBJ2-2, with TRBD2 identical over 14 bases. Per the germline V gene, CDR1 is SGDLS and CDR2 is YYNGEE. The CDR3 extends over 19 amino acids. V shed 0 bases and J 0 bases; nucleotides not matched to a gene: 4. As DNA, the CDR3 is TGTGCCAGCAGCGTAGGGGGACTAGCGGGGGCACCGAACACCGGGGAGCTGTTTTTT. Protein: CASSVGGLAGAPNTGELFF.

This chain connects TRBV7-2 to TRBJ2-3; maybe TRBD2 (5 bases). With 1 base removed from V and 2 bases from J, the gap between germline ends came to 13 bases. CDR1 and CDR2 (germline): SGHTA, FQGNSA. This CDR3 is built from 16 residues. CDR3 DNA sequence: TGTGCCAGCAGCTTAGATTCAACTAGATACACAGATACGCAGTATTTT. Translating gives CASSLDSTRYTDTQYF.

This rearrangement joins TRBV11-2 to TRBJ1-1, with 7 bases lining up with TRBD1. This CDR3 has 20 residues. V gave up 0 bases and J gave up 1 base; unmatched junction bases: 17. Germline CDR1 is SGHAT and CDR2 is FQNNGV. The CDR3 nucleotides are TGTGCCAGCAGCTTAGAAGGGGGGCGGACAGGATGGTGGAGGAACACTGAAGCTTTCTTT. Its translation is CASSLEGGRTGWWRNTEAFF.

The chain links TRBV7-2 to TRBJ2-2, with 8 bases matching TRBD2. From germline, CDR1 is SGHTA and CDR2 FQGNSA. This CDR3 contains 17 residues. CDR3 sequence (DNA): TGTGCTCTCCGCCCACGGGGGGGCCTCGGATTCACCGGGGAGCTGTTTTTT. Translation: CALRPRGGLGFTGELFF.

The chain links TRBV30 to TRBJ2-7, with unresolved D. The germline gives CDR1 GTSNPN, CDR2 SVGIG (reference sequence). V was cut by 0 bases and J by 3 bases, with 9 bases left in between. The CDR3 runs 13 residues. The CDR3 DNA sequence: TGTGCCTGGAGTGTCGTGGCCCTCTACGAGCAGTACTTC. Encoded protein: CAWSVVALYEQYF.

This chain uses TRBV15 with TRBJ2-4; 8 bases agree with TRBD1. J gave up 10 bases and V 6 bases, and 14 bases lay outside the gene matches. CDR1 and CDR2 (germline): LNHNV, YYDKDF (reference sequence). This CDR3 is 15 amino acids long. The CDR3 protein is CATRPNDRGTEIQYF. CDR3 nucleotide sequence: TGTGCCACCAGACCCAACGACAGGGGCACCGAAATTCAGTACTTC.

Only a few counts were recorded for this clone. The chain links TRBV30 to TRBJ1-2; D call uncertain. The germline V gene encodes CDR1 GTSNPN and CDR2 SVGIG (reference sequence). The V gene lost 0 bases and the J gene lost 7 bases, with 15 bases spanning the gap. The CDR3 sequence is 14 residues long. CDR3 in amino acids: CAWSVISQGGGYTF. The CDR3 bases are TGTGCCTGGAGTGTAATATCACAAGGCGGTGGCTACACCTTC.

In nucleotides, the CDR3 is TGTGCCAGCAGCACAAGACAGGGGAGCACTGAAGCTTTCTTT. It codes for CASSTRQGSTEAFF. The chain recombines TRBV11-3 with TRBJ1-1; 8 bases are a match to TRBD1. The CDR3 has 14 amino acids. CDR1 and CDR2 from the germline V gene are SGHNT and YENEEA. V dropped 5 bases and J dropped 4; count of bases not matched to a gene: 6.

The J gene is TRBJ2-3, the V gene TRBV30; 12 bases are shared with TRBD2. With 0 bases clipped from V and 10 bases from J, the junction kept 8 bases outside the gene matches. CDR3 length: 15 amino acids. Germline V gene sequence: CDR1 GTSNPN, CDR2 SVGIG (reference sequence). The chain's CDR3 is CAWSVSGLAGGPQYF. DNA of the CDR3: TGTGCCTGGAGTGTAAGTGGGCTAGCGGGAGGGCCGCAGTATTTT.

The chain joins TRBV18 to TRBJ2-3, with TRBD1 identical over 8 bases. J lost 9 bases, V lost 3 bases, and 14 bases had no gene match. The CDR3 runs 16 residues. In germline, CDR1 is KGHSH, CDR2 LQKENI. CDR3 coding DNA: TGTGCCAGCTCACCCCGGACAGGGCCCATTCCAACAACGCAGTATTTT. Its protein product is CASSPRTGPIPTTQYF.

The chain links TRBV6-4 to TRBJ1-5; 9 bases line up with TRBD1. There are 18 residues in the CDR3. J lost 5 bases, V lost 2 bases, and 13 bases had no gene match. Germline CDR1 is MRHNA and CDR2 is SNTAGT. This chain's CDR3 is CASSDAGQGVGVYQPQHF. CDR3 bases: TGTGCCAGCAGTGACGCGGGACAGGGAGTTGGGGTTTATCAGCCCCAGCATTTT.

The rearrangement links TRBV27 to TRBJ2-7; TRBD1 might be the D (6 bases). With 5 bases removed from V and 4 bases from J, the gap between germline ends came to 15 bases. The germline gives CDR1 MNHEY, CDR2 SMNVEV (reference sequence). The CDR3 is 14 amino acids. This chain's CDR3 is CASSMGAARYEQYF. DNA for the CDR3: TGTGCCAGCAGTATGGGGGCAGCACGTTACGAGCAGTACTTC.

This clone occurred once. The chain has TRBV11-2 and TRBJ2-7, with D perhaps TRBD2 (6 bases). Germline V gene data show CDR1 as SGHAT and CDR2 as FQNNGV. Between the trimmed V and J ends, which lost 4 bases and 5 bases, there was a span of 18 bases. CDR3 length: 15 amino acids. The CDR3 DNA reads as TGTGCCAGCAGCTCGTACCGGGACTCGGACCACGAGCAGTACTTC. Amino acid sequence: CASSSYRDSDHEQYF.

This chain uses TRBV29-1 with TRBJ2-6; possible D gene TRBD2, 5 bases. Germline CDR1 and CDR2: SQVTM and ANQGSEA. The CDR3 runs to 14 residues. Trimming removed 5 bases from V and 1 base from J, with 9 bases in between. CDR3 in DNA: TGCAGCGTTCCTCGGGGATCTGGGGCCAACGTCCTGACTTTC. It encodes CSVPRGSGANVLTF.

This chain connects TRBV6-5 to TRBJ1-5; 9 nucleotides line up with TRBD1. The CDR3 has 13 residues. V shed 6 bases, J shed 5 bases, and the junction held 2 bases outside the gene matches. Germline-derived CDR1 and CDR2 are MNHEY and SVGAGI. In DNA, the CDR3 is TGTGCCAGCAGGAGGACAGGGGATCAGCCCCAGCATTTT. Translating gives CASRRTGDQPQHF.